This record looks at one TCR beta chain sequence and its context. Its target is unknown. V lost 6 bases and J lost 3; bases outside the gene matches: 4. The CDR3 runs to 14 residues. The germline gives CDR1 SQVTM, CDR2 ANQGSEA. This PCR relied on a set of 60 Vbeta primers and 13 Jbeta primers. Repertoires were generated with immunoSEQ multiplex PCR, while TCRdb's copy carries only in-frame clones and drops some. The sample includes approximately 150,000 clones, 80% of them seen just once. Everyone who donated was a healthy bone marrow donor. This entry is derived from a study of cytomegalovirus exposure and HLA in healthy donors. Regarding the study as a whole: Sequence variants that were highly shared formed a cluster that was likely a sequencing artifact. It was assumed in the presence/absence analyses that sequencing depth was roughly uniform across donors. In vitro confirmation showed three CMV-associated chains to be CMV antigen specific.

This chain connects TRBV29-1 to TRBJ2-3; 12 bases fit TRBD2. The specimen was PBMCs. This TCR came from a woman aged 35 to 49 in good health and CMV-seronegative. The DNA of the CDR3 is TGCAGCGTGGAGACTAGCGGGAGTACAGATACGCAGTATTTT. It yields the protein CSVETSGSTDTQYF.